A selection of T cell receptor beta chains follows, all from one sample in a study of beta chain features in type 1 diabetes. Sequencing used immunoSEQ multiplex PCR; TCRdb keeps in-frame clones, though not all of them. The data show about 340,000 clones, roughly 8% seen once. The sequenced sample consisted of central memory CD4+ T cells from blood. The source of these receptors is a woman aged 18-29 years in good health. Both conserved end residues are part of each CDR3. The order of the fields is clone size, CDR3 length, V gene, J gene, CDR3 protein. For some rows the clone size is stated as once, few or many, or as a class when expanded; others skip it.

many	15	TRBV11-1	TRBJ2-3	CASSQTGGSTDTQYF
NA	15	TRBV14	TRBJ2-2	CASSQDWRAPGELFF
few	13	TRBV25-1	TRBJ2-7	CASSESGSAVQYF
NA	16	TRBV27	TRBJ2-3	CASSLSTPGSTDTQYF
many	17	TRBV7-3	TRBJ2-3	CASSPNSGRFGADTQYF
NA	11	TRBV29-1	TRBJ1-2	CSVTGWSGYTF
few	14	TRBV6-5	TRBJ1-2	CASSYSKQSYGYTF
few	14	TRBV27	TRBJ2-3	CASSLGLRTDTQYF
few	11	TRBV27	TRBJ2-1	CASIPAGEQFF
NA	14	TRBV14	TRBJ2-4	CASSQRRTGDIQYF
few	15	TRBV4-2	TRBJ1-1	CASSQEGTGDAEAFF
many	12	TRBV5-6	TRBJ1-1	CASSFGFVEAFF
few	15	TRBV7-2	TRBJ1-2	CASSLVGNFGYGYTF
NA	15	TRBV5-1	TRBJ2-7	CASSSSGITSYEQYF
NA	16	TRBV7-2	TRBJ2-1	CASSYAWAGNYNEQFF
NA	15	TRBV5-4	TRBJ2-5	CASSPRGSTGETQYF
few	15	TRBV5-1	TRBJ2-2	CASSARDRNTGELFF
few	16	TRBV2	TRBJ2-5	CASNTRDRGYQETQYF
NA	10	TRBV20-1	TRBJ2-1	CSASRNEQFF
NA	16	TRBV4-2	TRBJ2-7	CASSRAGLAENYEQYF
NA	15	TRBV5-4	TRBJ2-1	CASSTLAGAPNEQFF
NA	13	TRBV5-4	TRBJ2-3	CASSLGGTDTQYF
few	15	TRBV11-3	TRBJ2-3	CASSFQRTSTDTQYF
few	13	TRBV7-3	TRBJ1-4	CASSAGINEKLFF
NA	14	TRBV10-3	TRBJ1-5	CAISGEYDAQPQHF
NA	14	TRBV10-3	TRBJ2-5	CAISERNHQETQYF
NA	14	TRBV7-2	TRBJ2-6	CASSLSSGANVLTF
few	12	TRBV7-2	TRBJ1-2	CASSYLNYGYTF
NA	13	TRBV7-3	TRBJ2-5	CASSLIAGETQYF
NA	14	TRBV5-1	TRBJ1-1	CASSTGTGNTEAFF
NA	18	TRBV4-2	TRBJ2-6	CASSQEALTFAGANVLTF
few	15	TRBV6-6	TRBJ1-5	CASSYAGARNQPQHF
few	11	TRBV28	TRBJ2-7	CASSFFYEQYF
few	15	TRBV4-3	TRBJ2-3	CASSQQGGATDTQYF